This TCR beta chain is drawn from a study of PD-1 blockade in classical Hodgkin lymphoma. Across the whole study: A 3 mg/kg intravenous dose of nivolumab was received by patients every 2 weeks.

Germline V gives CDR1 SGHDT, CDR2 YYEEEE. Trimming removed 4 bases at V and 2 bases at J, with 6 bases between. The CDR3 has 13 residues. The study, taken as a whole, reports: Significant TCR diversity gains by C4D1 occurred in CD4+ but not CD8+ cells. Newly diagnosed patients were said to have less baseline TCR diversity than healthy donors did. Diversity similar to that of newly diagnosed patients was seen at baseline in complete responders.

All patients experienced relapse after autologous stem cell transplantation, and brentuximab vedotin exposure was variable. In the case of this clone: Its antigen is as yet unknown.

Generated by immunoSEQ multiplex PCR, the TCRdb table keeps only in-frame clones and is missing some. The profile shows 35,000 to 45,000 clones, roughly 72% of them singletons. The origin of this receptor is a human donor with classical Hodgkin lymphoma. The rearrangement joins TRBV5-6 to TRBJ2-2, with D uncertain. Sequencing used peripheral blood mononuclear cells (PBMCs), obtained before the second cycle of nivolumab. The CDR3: CASSPRNTGELFF. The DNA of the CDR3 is TGTGCCAGCAGCCCTCGCAACACCGGGGAGCTGTTTTTT.